Sequencing of this T cell receptor beta chain was carried out in a study of blood T cell repertoires in COVID-19. CDR3 length: 14 residues. J gave up 5 bases and V 4 bases, and 3 bases lay outside the gene matches. The germline V gene encodes CDR1 SGHNT and CDR2 YYREEE (reference sequence). TCRdb's table, derived via immunoSEQ multiplex PCR, lists solely in-frame clones and lacks some. The table has about 250,000 clones, roughly 90% seen once. The TCR sequence derives from a woman aged 25 to 39 with acute COVID-19. The specimen sequenced was PBMCs or T cells enriched from blood (not recorded which). This rearrangement joins TRBV5-4 to TRBJ2-5; 12 bases agree with TRBD2. CDR3 in DNA: TGTGCCAGCAGCCGAACTAGCGGGGGGGAGACCCAGTACTTC. This encodes CASSRTSGGETQYF.